The entry below describes one T cell receptor (beta chain). Its specificity is unknown. This record comes from a study of identical twins. General observations from the study: Models predicted less out-of-frame TCR alpha sharing in monozygotic twins than was found.

V was cut by 3 bases and J by 9 bases, with 20 bases left in between. The germline V gene has CDR1 DFQATT and CDR2 SNEGSKA (reference sequence). CDR3 size: 14 residues. TCRdb recomputed calls from the 5' RACE reads with MiXCR, one row per CDR3 protein. The table includes about 470,000 distinct CDR3 sequences, approximately 24% detected once. The same data also contributed to another study, on T cells expressing NK-cell markers.

The source is a woman between 18 and 29 years old in good health. Sequencing input: CD4+ T cells sorted from blood. This chain uses TRBV20-1 with TRBJ2-5; perhaps TRBD2 as D (6 bases). The CDR3 bases are TGCAGTGCTAGTAATAGCGGTCCCCGCGGGGCCCAGTACTTC. Its translation is CSASNSGPRGAQYF.